This record concerns one T cell receptor beta chain sequence. V was clipped by 5 bases and J by 3 bases; unmatched bases: 10. There are 16 residues in the CDR3. CDR1 SEHNR and CDR2 FQNEAQ come from the germline V gene (reference sequence). This sample was taken from a study of T cells after yellow fever vaccination. TCRdb re-analysed the 5' RACE reads in MiXCR, keeping a single row per CDR3 protein. The sample yields some 300,000 distinct CDR3 sequences, approximately 10% seen once. The chain carries TRBV7-9 and TRBJ2-3, with 8 nucleotides matching TRBD2. The source material was CD4+ T cells sorted from PBMCs, sampled 5 days after the yellow fever booster vaccination. The clonotype was recovered from a man aged 18 to 30 who received the YFV17D yellow fever vaccine. The DNA of the CDR3 is TGTGCCAGCAGCCCCCCGGGGGTAGCGGGGACAGATACGCAGTATTTT. This gives the protein CASSPPGVAGTDTQYF.